This T cell receptor beta chain came from a study of blood T cell repertoires in COVID-19. Study overall: Sample material is recorded as cDNA or gDNA derived from T cells, B-cell-depleted T cells, or PBMCs.

Data came from immunoSEQ multiplex PCR; TCRdb stores just in-frame clones and leaves some out. Of around 90,000 clones listed, about 81% are singletons. This TCR came from a human donor in a cohort sampled during active COVID-19. The specimen sequenced was peripheral blood.

The CDR3 reads CASSIARRVDNEQFF. CDR3 DNA: TGTGCCAGTAGTATAGCCCGGAGAGTGGACAATGAGCAGTTCTTC. The chain couples TRBV19 to TRBJ2-1; D is unresolved. Looked up from germline, CDR1 is LNHDA and CDR2 is SQIVND (reference sequence). CDR3 length: 15 residues. V gave up 1 base and J gave up 5 bases, with 12 bases separating them.